This T cell receptor (beta chain) is drawn from a study of T cell changes during pregnancy in multiple sclerosis. Generated by immunoSEQ multiplex PCR, the TCRdb table keeps only in-frame clones and is missing some. The table records about 24,000 clones, 75% to 90% of them present only once. This CDR3 has 17 residues. Unmatched junction bases numbered 14, after V lost 7 bases and J lost 6 bases. Germline-derived CDR1 and CDR2 are MDHEN and SYDVKM. This clone was seen a single time. Here the sequenced sample was CD8+ T cells from peripheral blood mononuclear cells, taken in the first trimester of pregnancy. This rearrangement joins TRBV28 to TRBJ2-2; 10 bases fit TRBD1. This TCR derives from a female donor in good health, enrolled as a control in a pregnancy study. The CDR3 bases are TGTGCCAGCATTCCAAACCTCCGGGACAGGGGCCCCGGGGAGCTGTTTTTT. Its protein product is CASIPNLRDRGPGELFF. Combining the CDR3 with reference TRBV28 and TRBJ2-2 gives the whole variable domain DVKVTQSSRYLVKRTGEKVFLECVQDMDHENMFWYRQDPGLGLRLIYFSYDVKMKEKGDIPEGYSVSREKKERFSLILESASTNQTSMYLCASIPNLRDRGPGELFFGEGSRLTVL.